The 16 T cell receptor beta chains below come from one sample, sequenced in a study of blood T cells in healthy people across ages. The use of a sample-barcoded 5' primer and a J-beta primer mix characterized a second PCR of about 6 to 12 cycles. TCRdb re-derived calls from the 5' RACE reads in MiXCR, one entry per CDR3 protein. Among some 760,000 distinct CDR3 sequences listed, 20% to 25% were seen once. These data were also reused for a study on T cells of mothers and their children.

The sequencing sample was made of blood. Receptors were obtained from a boy younger than 18 in good health.

This chain joins TRBV27 and TRBJ2-5; D possibly uses TRBD1 or TRBD2 (6 bases each). This CDR3 has 15 residues. Germline CDR1 MNHEY, CDR2 SMNVEV (reference sequence). V was clipped by 0 bases and J by 4 bases, with 12 bases between them. The CDR3 DNA reads TGTGCCAGCAGTTTATCCGGGGGCCCGGCAGAGACCCAGTACTTC. Its translation is CASSLSGGPAETQYF.

The rearrangement uses TRBV20-1 and TRBJ2-7, with 7 bases identical to TRBD1. Germline V gene sequence: CDR1 DFQATT, CDR2 SNEGSKA (reference sequence). V gave up 0 bases and J gave up 1 base; unmatched junction bases: 6. The CDR3 loop spans 15 amino acids. CDR3 DNA: TGCAGTGCTAGAGATTTCCCGACAGGGTCCTACGAGCAGTACTTC. It is translated as CSARDFPTGSYEQYF.

This chain links TRBV9 with TRBJ2-2, with 8 positions matching TRBD2. Unmatched junction bases numbered 8, after V lost 4 bases and J lost 6 bases. The CDR3 is made up of 15 amino acids. CDR1 is SGDLS, CDR2 YYNGEE, per germline. The CDR3 sequence: CASSSGTSRAGELFF. The CDR3 nucleotides are TGTGCCAGCAGCTCCGGGACTAGTCGCGCCGGGGAGCTGTTTTTT.

Written as DNA, the CDR3 is TGTGCCAGCAGTTTGACAGACGACACAGATACGCAGTATTTT. It translates to CASSLTDDTDTQYF. The chain is built from TRBV27 and TRBJ2-3, with D possibly matching TRBD1 (5 bases). This CDR3 has 14 residues. Germline CDR1 reads MNHEY; CDR2 reads SMNVEV (reference sequence). Trimming stripped 3 bases from V and 2 bases from J, with 9 bases between.

The J gene is TRBJ2-7, the V gene TRBV20-1, with TRBD1 as a possible D gene (6 bases). The germline V gene encodes CDR1 DFQATT and CDR2 SNEGSKA (reference sequence). Trimming took off 3 bases at V and 7 bases at J, with 13 bases between the two ends. CDR3 length equals 12 residues. CDR3: CSARDRETEQYF. CDR3 bases: TGCAGTGCTAGGGACAGAGAAACGGAGCAGTACTTC.

This chain connects TRBV5-8 to TRBJ1-1; D not resolved. Germline V CDR1 and CDR2: SGHTS, YDEGEE. V lost 1 base and J 10 bases, leaving 14 bases between the germline ends. The CDR3 has 13 amino acids. This CDR3 reads CASSLYQNPGAFF. DNA for the CDR3: TGTGCCAGCAGCTTGTATCAGAACCCGGGAGCTTTCTTT.

V gene TRBV10-3 combines with J gene TRBJ1-1; 8 bases agree with TRBD1. This CDR3 contains 15 residues. CDR1 is ENHRY and CDR2 is SYGVKD in the germline V gene. The V segment lost 10 bases and the J segment 0 bases; nucleotides outside the gene matches: 10. In DNA, the CDR3 is TGTGCCACCCATGGACAGGGAAGTGTGAACACTGAAGCTTTCTTT. Its translation: CATHGQGSVNTEAFF.

The CDR3 DNA is TGTGCCAGCAGCTTGTCGGTTGGGGACCACAATGAGCAGTTCTTC. Translating gives CASSLSVGDHNEQFF. The chain uses TRBV7-3 and TRBJ2-1; D is tentatively TRBD1 or TRBD2 (5 bases each). Germline V gene lookup returns CDR1 SGHTA and CDR2 FQGTGA. This CDR3 contains 15 residues. Trimming removed 3 bases from V and 5 bases from J, with 14 bases in between.

The V call is TRBV7-9, the J call TRBJ2-5; D is undetermined. Germline V gene lookup returns CDR1 SEHNR and CDR2 FQNEAQ (reference sequence). This CDR3 comprises 15 residues. The V and J ends lost 5 bases and 0 bases respectively, with 13 bases between them. The CDR3, as DNA: TGTGCCAGCAGCCAATCGACAAAGTACCAAGAGACCCAGTACTTC. It yields the protein CASSQSTKYQETQYF.

This clonotype has only one observation. The chain recombines TRBV21-1 with TRBJ1-4; the table's D call, TRBD1, was not checked against the DNA. TRBV21-1 is a pseudogene segment. The CDR3 consists of 17 residues. The CDR3 loop is CASSKRTGNATNEKLFF. CDR3 DNA sequence: TGTGCCAGCAGCAAACGGACAGGAAACGCAACTAATGAAAAACTGTTTTTT.

The chain is built from TRBV7-2 and TRBJ2-5, with 9 bases identical to TRBD2. The J call is uncertain, as TRBJ2-1 better fits the DNA end. Germline lookup yields CDR1 SGHTA and CDR2 FQGNSA. The CDR3 has 16 residues. CDR3 sequence: CASSPEVAGAYNEQFF. DNA of the CDR3: TGTGCCAGCAGCCCAGAAGTAGCGGGGGCTTACAATGAGCAGTTCTTC.

V and J are TRBV12-3 or TRBV12-4 and TRBJ2-7; 8 bases are shared with TRBD1. Trimming cost V 6 bases and J 3 bases; bases outside gene matches: 10. The CDR3 spans 15 residues. The CDR3 nucleotides are TGTGCCAGCAGGCGTCAGGGGGCTGGGATCTACGAGCAGTACTTC. Translating it yields CASRRQGAGIYEQYF.

This clonotype was counted between two and nine times. The V gene is TRBV4-3, the J gene TRBJ2-7, with D unresolved. The CDR3 has 16 amino acids. The V end lost 0 bases, the J end lost 6 bases, and 18 bases lay between the germline ends. Germline values: CDR1 LGHNA, CDR2 YSLEER. The CDR3 reads CASSQDQAVGLAEQYF. The CDR3 nucleotides read TGCGCCAGCAGCCAAGATCAGGCAGTAGGGCTCGCCGAGCAGTACTTC.

At least ten counts were recorded for this clonotype. This rearrangement joins TRBV3-1 to TRBJ2-7; the D is unclear. The CDR3 covers 12 residues. From germline, CDR1 is LGHDT and CDR2 YNNKEL (reference sequence). V dropped 5 bases and J dropped 6 bases, with 11 bases sitting between them. The CDR3 is CASSIDPREQYF. The CDR3 DNA reads as TGTGCCAGCAGCATAGACCCCCGCGAGCAGTACTTC.

The V call is TRBV10-3, the J call TRBJ2-5, with TRBD2 matching 9 bases. The end of the DNA aligns better with TRBJ2-7, so the J call may be wrong. CDR3 length: 15 residues. Germline loops: CDR1 ENHRY, CDR2 SYGVKD. CDR3 bases: TGTGCCATCAGAGTGGCGGGAGGGCCGGGCTACGAGCAGTACTTC. It yields the protein CAIRVAGGPGYEQYF.

The chain combines TRBV7-9 with TRBJ2-3, with 10 nucleotides matching TRBD2. Germline V gene lookup returns CDR1 SEHNR and CDR2 FQNEAQ (reference sequence). V shed 4 bases, J shed 7 bases, and the junction held 11 bases outside the gene matches. This CDR3 has 16 residues. The CDR3 spells CASSSVGASGGNTQYF. Here the CDR3 DNA reads TGTGCCAGCAGCTCGGTTGGAGCTAGCGGGGGAAATACGCAGTATTTT.